The clone carrying this T cell receptor beta chain was counted a single time. CDR3 length equals 12 residues. Germline-derived CDR1 and CDR2 are ENHRY and SYGVKD. Losses at the gene ends were 3 bases for V and 14 bases for J; bases not matched to a gene: 3. This entry is derived from a study of identifying expanded T cells in peripheral blood. Measured with immunoSEQ multiplex PCR; TCRdb has only the in-frame clones, and not every one. This repertoire shows 100,000 or so clones, about 90% found once; its top ten account for less than 7%. The receptor comes from a person aged 18 to 75 in good health. This chain uses TRBV10-3 with TRBJ2-1; 11 bases are a match to TRBD2. Sequenced: blood. The CDR3, as DNA: TGTGCCATCAGTGAACTAGCGGGGGAGGAGTTCTTC. This codes for CAISELAGEEFF.